The 5 T cell receptor beta chains reported below all come from one sample, sequenced in a study of Graves' ophthalmopathy and Graves' hyperthyroidism. For repertoire sequencing, the TCR beta CDR3 regions were amplified from RNA transcripts. First-round RT-PCR with HTBI primers preceded a second-round multiplex PCR. One entry per CDR3 protein, called by TCRdb with MiXCR from the multiplex PCR reads. Of over a million distinct CDR3 sequences in the sample, about 36% were seen once. The sample was peripheral blood or thyroid tissue (not recorded which). The receptors derive from an adult man with Graves' hyperthyroidism.

The gene calls are TRBV28 and TRBJ1-4; D unclear. CDR3 length: 13 residues. V lost 4 bases and J 8 bases, leaving 11 bases between the germline ends. The germline gives CDR1 MDHEN, CDR2 SYDVKM. CDR3 region: CASSSPPGEKLFF. In DNA form, the CDR3 reads TGTGCCAGCAGTTCCCCACCCGGAGAAAAACTGTTTTTT.

In the case of this clonotype: One end of the junction fails to match germline, which may point to a read error. This rearrangement joins TRBV12-3 or TRBV12-4 to TRBJ2-5, with D perhaps matching TRBD1 or TRBD2 (5 bases each). This CDR3 has 13 residues. Here the CDR3 reads CASSLNGAETPYF. The CDR3 region has the DNA TGTGCCAGCAGTTTAAACGGGGCGGAGACCCCGTACTTC.

This clonotype was seen repeatedly, ten times or more. V and J are TRBV5-1 and TRBJ1-2; 9 bases agree with TRBD1. Germline V CDR1 and CDR2: SGHRS, YFSETQ. V gave up 4 bases and J gave up 8 bases; unmatched junction bases: 9. The length of the CDR3 is 14 residues. The CDR3, as DNA: TGCGCCAGCAGCGGAGGACAGGGGACAAGGGGCTACACCTTC. Its translation is CASSGGQGTRGYTF. The whole variable domain, remainder taken from reference TRBV5-1 and TRBJ1-2, is KAGVTQTPRYLIKTRGQQVTLSCSPISGHRSVSWYQQTPGQGLQFLFEYFSETQRNKGNFPGRFSGRQFSNSRSEMNVSTLELGDSALYLCASSGGQGTRGYTFGSGTRLTVV.

This clonotype has at least ten counts. The chain couples TRBV10-3 to TRBJ1-1; D not resolved. Trimming pared 6 bases from V and 1 base from J, leaving 9 bases between. The CDR3 totals 13 residues. Germline CDR1 reads ENHRY; CDR2 reads SYGVKD. CDR3 amino acids: CAISAQPNTEAFF. The DNA of the CDR3 is TGTGCCATCAGCGCACAGCCGAACACTGAAGCTTTCTTT.

The rearrangement links TRBV2 to TRBJ2-7; 12 positions agree with TRBD2. The junction had 11 bases not matched to a gene; V was cut back by 4 bases and J by 4 bases. Germline V gene lookup returns CDR1 SNHLY and CDR2 FYNNEI. This CDR3 has 17 amino acids. CDR3 sequence reads: CASSGTSGTLWGYEQYF. The CDR3 nucleotides read TGTGCCAGCAGTGGGACTAGCGGGACTCTCTGGGGGTACGAGCAGTACTTC.